The clone carrying this T cell receptor delta chain showed up just a few times. Antigen specificity is unknown. This specimen belongs to a study of Vδ1+ human thymocytes. Study-level points and caveats: Unlike peripheral blood Vdelta1+ controls, thymic delta-chain sequences included 20% to 25% Vdelta2 and few Vdelta3. Many TRG clonotypes were shared between donors; TRD repertoires were essentially private. Bulk repertoire data may be misinterpreted because of unexpected Vdelta2 sequences. Thymic TRG and TRD repertoires appeared highly polyclonal.

This CDR3 is built from 22 residues. The V and J ends lost 2 bases and 0 bases respectively, with 31 bases between them. From germline, CDR1 is TSWWSYY and CDR2 QGS. Extracted RNA was reverse transcribed into cDNA. Pooled V-gene forward primers with one constant-region reverse primer generated the CDR3 amplicons by multiplex PCR. TCRdb reapplied CATT to the multiplex PCR reads. Of approximately 25,000 delta-chain clones in the sample, less than 30% were seen once. The TCR originated in a boy under two years old who had congenital heart surgery. The sample consisted of Vdelta1+ gamma-delta thymocytes from the thymus. Subset: FACS-sorted CD3+ TCRalphabeta- TCRVdelta1+ TCRVdelta2- thymocytes. This rearrangement joins TRDV1 to TRDJ1, with D possibly being TRDD2 or TRDD3 (9 bases each). CDR3 sequence (DNA): TGTGCTCTTGGGGAAGTGGGATTCCTTCCTACCTACTGGGGGAGAGACACCGATAAACTCATCTTT. It yields the protein CALGEVGFLPTYWGRDTDKLIF.